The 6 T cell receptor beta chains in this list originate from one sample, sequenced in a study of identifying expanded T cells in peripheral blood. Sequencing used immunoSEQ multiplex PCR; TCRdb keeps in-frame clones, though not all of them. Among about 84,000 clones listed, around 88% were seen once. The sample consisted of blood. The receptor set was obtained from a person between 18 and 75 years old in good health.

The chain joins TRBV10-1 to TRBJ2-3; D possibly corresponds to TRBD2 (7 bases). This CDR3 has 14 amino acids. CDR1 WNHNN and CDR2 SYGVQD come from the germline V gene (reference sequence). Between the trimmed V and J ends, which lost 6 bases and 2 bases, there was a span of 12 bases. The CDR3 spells CASSGGGPTDTQYF. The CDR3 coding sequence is TGCGCCAGCAGCGGCGGGGGCCCCACAGATACGCAGTATTTT.

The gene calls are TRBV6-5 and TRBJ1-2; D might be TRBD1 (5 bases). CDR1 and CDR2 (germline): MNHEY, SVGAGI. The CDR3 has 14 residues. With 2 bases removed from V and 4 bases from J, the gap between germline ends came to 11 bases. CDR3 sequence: CASSYDTGLYGYTF. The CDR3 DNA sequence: TGTGCCAGCAGTTACGATACAGGTCTCTATGGCTACACCTTC.

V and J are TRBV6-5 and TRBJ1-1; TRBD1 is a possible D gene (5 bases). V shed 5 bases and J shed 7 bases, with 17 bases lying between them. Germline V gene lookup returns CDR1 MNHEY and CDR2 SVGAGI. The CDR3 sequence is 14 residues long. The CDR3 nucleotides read TGTGCCAGCAGTGGACTGGTAGGGGATCGTGAAGCTTTCTTT. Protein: CASSGLVGDREAFF.

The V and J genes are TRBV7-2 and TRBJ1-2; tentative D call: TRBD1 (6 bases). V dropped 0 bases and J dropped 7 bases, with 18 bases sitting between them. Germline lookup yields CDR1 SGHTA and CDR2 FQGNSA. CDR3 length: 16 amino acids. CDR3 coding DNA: TGTGCCAGCAGCTTAGCGTTGGAGGGGGGCCTGAGTGGCTACACCTTC. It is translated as CASSLALEGGLSGYTF.

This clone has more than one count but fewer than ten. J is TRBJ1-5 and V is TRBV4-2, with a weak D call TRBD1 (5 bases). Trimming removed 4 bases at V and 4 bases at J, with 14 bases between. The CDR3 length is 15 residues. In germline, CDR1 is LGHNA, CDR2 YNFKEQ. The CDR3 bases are TGTGCCAGCAGCCGCGCCGGGACTGAGAATCAGCCCCAGCATTTT. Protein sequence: CASSRAGTENQPQHF.

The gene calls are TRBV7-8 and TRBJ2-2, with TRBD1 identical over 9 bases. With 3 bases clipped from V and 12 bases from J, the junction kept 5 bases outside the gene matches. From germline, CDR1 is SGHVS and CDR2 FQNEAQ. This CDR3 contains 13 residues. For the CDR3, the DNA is TGTGCCAGCAGCTTCCTAGGACAGGGGAAGCTGTTTTTT. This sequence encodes CASSFLGQGKLFF.